What follows is one T cell receptor (beta chain) and its context. These data originate in a study of blood T cell repertoires in COVID-19. Trimming shortened V by 2 bases and J by 4 bases, and 8 bases separated the two germline ends. The CDR3 length is 13 residues. The germline gives CDR1 KGHSH, CDR2 LQKENI. The protocol was immunoSEQ multiplex PCR, while the TCRdb copy is restricted to in-frame clones and leaves out a portion. Found here are fewer than 200,000 clones, around 72% of them singletons; the top ten hold about 3%. Sequenced input: peripheral blood. The rearrangement joins TRBV18 to TRBJ1-1; no clear D gene. This TCR derives from a woman aged 80 or over with acute or convalescent COVID-19. CDR3 DNA: TGTGCCAGCTCACCAAACGAGGGCACTGAAGCTTTCTTT. This encodes CASSPNEGTEAFF.